The 29 T cell receptor beta chains reported below all come from one sample, sequenced in a study of blood T cell repertoires in COVID-19. Sequencing was performed with immunoSEQ multiplex PCR; in TCRdb, only in-frame clones are kept and a portion is missing. The table shows 35,000 to 50,000 clones, with roughly 80% occurring only once. The sample comprised peripheral blood. Receptors originate from a man between 60 and 75 years old in a cohort sampled during active COVID-19.

The V gene is TRBV7-7, the J gene TRBJ2-2; 8 bases match TRBD2. CDR3 length: 17 residues. Trimming at V came to 5 bases and at J to 5 bases, leaving 13 bases not matched to a gene. Germline assignment: CDR1 SSHAT and CDR2 FNYEAQ (reference sequence). CDR3 amino acids: CASSPLPGGNGTGELFF. In nucleotides, the CDR3 is TGTGCCAGCAGCCCCCTTCCGGGGGGGAATGGAACCGGGGAGCTGTTTTTT.

This rearrangement joins TRBV15 to TRBJ1-5; 10 positions match TRBD1. Germline V gene data show CDR1 as LNHNV and CDR2 as YYDKDF (reference sequence). V shed 8 bases and J 6 bases; nucleotides not matched to a gene: 7. This CDR3 contains 14 residues. CDR3 in amino acids: CATGVTGGFQPQHF. CDR3 nucleotides: TGTGCCACCGGGGTGACAGGGGGCTTTCAGCCCCAGCATTTT.

This chain uses TRBV30 with TRBJ1-6, with D possibly TRBD1 on 5 matching bases. Per the germline V gene, CDR1 is GTSNPN and CDR2 is SVGIG (reference sequence). V was pared by 2 bases and J by 9 bases, with 14 bases between. The CDR3 totals 14 residues. The CDR3 DNA reads TGTGCCTGGAGTTCGGGCCTCAGGGCTTCACCCCTCCACTTT. It specifies CAWSSGLRASPLHF.

The chain employs TRBV4-1 and TRBJ1-5; perhaps TRBD1 as D (6 bases). Germline V gene lookup returns CDR1 MGHRA and CDR2 YSYEKL. The CDR3 contains 16 residues. V dropped 4 bases and J dropped 1 base, with 14 bases sitting between them. The DNA of the CDR3 is TGCGCCAGCAGCCGCCAGTCACAGGGCAGCAATCAGCCCCAGCATTTT. It yields the protein CASSRQSQGSNQPQHF.

This clone was found once. The V call is TRBV27, the J call TRBJ2-7, with 7 bases matching TRBD2. The V and J ends lost 3 bases and 3 bases, in that order; junction bases with no gene match: 8. Germline V CDR1 and CDR2: MNHEY, SMNVEV (reference sequence). There are 15 residues in the CDR3. The CDR3 DNA sequence: TGTGCCAGCAGTTTCGGCGCGGGAGCCTACTACGAGCAGTACTTC. This codes for CASSFGAGAYYEQYF.

The J gene is TRBJ2-3, the V gene TRBV27; possible D gene TRBD2, 6 bases. Germline assignment: CDR1 MNHEY and CDR2 SMNVEV (reference sequence). CDR3 length equals 17 residues. Deletions cut 5 bases from V and 2 bases from J, with 20 bases between. CDR3 coding DNA: TGTGCCAGCAGTCCCAGAACCCGGGACTGGTACACAGATACGCAGTATTTT. This codes for CASSPRTRDWYTDTQYF.

The J gene is TRBJ2-2, the V gene TRBV4-1, with D perhaps TRBD2 (6 bases). V was pared by 2 bases and J by 6 bases, with 13 bases between. Per the germline V gene, CDR1 is MGHRA and CDR2 is YSYEKL. This CDR3 is 15 amino acids long. CDR3 amino acids: CASSQSGVGPGELFF. For the CDR3, the DNA is TGCGCCAGCAGCCAATCGGGGGTTGGCCCCGGGGAGCTGTTTTTT.

This chain links TRBV7-9 with TRBJ1-1; TRBD1 matches at 7 bases. Trimming cost V 5 bases and J 10 bases; bases outside gene matches: 7. The germline CDR1 and CDR2 sequences are SEHNR and FQNEAQ (reference sequence). The CDR3 totals 12 residues. The CDR3 DNA sequence: TGTGCCAGCAGCCCGACAGGGTTTGGAGCTTTCTTT. As protein: CASSPTGFGAFF.

This clone was seen a handful of times. The V call is TRBV5-6, the J call TRBJ1-5, with D possibly TRBD1 on 6 matching bases. V shed 3 bases and J shed 7 bases, with 17 bases lying between them. This CDR3 spans 15 amino acids. Germline V gives CDR1 SGHDT, CDR2 YYEEEE. CDR3 sequence: CASSSKAGAGQPQHF. The CDR3 nucleotides read TGTGCCAGCAGCTCGAAGGCAGGGGCTGGGCAGCCCCAGCATTTT.

This rearrangement joins TRBV7-2 to TRBJ2-5, with 7 bases lining up with TRBD1. Germline-derived CDR1 and CDR2 are SGHTA and FQGNSA. Trimming at V came to 5 bases and at J to 3 bases, leaving 12 bases not matched to a gene. The CDR3 loop spans 16 amino acids. The CDR3: CASSAPGQITKETQYF. The CDR3, as DNA: TGTGCCAGCAGCGCGCCGGGACAGATTACTAAAGAGACCCAGTACTTC.

There are a few counts of this clone. The chain combines TRBV11-3 with TRBJ2-7; D is uncertain. Germline V gene data show CDR1 as SGHNT and CDR2 as YENEEA. Trimming removed 1 base at V and 0 bases at J, with 10 bases between. This CDR3 has 15 amino acids. The CDR3 nucleotides read TGTGCCAGCAGCTTAGTCGCGAGGAGCTCCTACGAGCAGTACTTC. This encodes CASSLVARSSYEQYF.

The chain joins TRBV7-6 to TRBJ2-7; D is unclear. In germline, CDR1 is SGHVS, CDR2 FNYEAQ. CDR3 length: 13 amino acids. Trimming took off 0 bases at V and 3 bases at J, with 6 bases between the two ends. The CDR3 spells CASSLALNYEQYF. CDR3 DNA: TGTGCCAGCAGCTTAGCCCTAAACTACGAGCAGTACTTC.

The gene calls are TRBV28 and TRBJ2-7; D is unresolved. Trimming removed 7 bases at V and 3 bases at J, with 13 bases between. There are 13 residues in the CDR3. CDR1 is MDHEN, CDR2 SYDVKM, per germline. CDR3 sequence: CASTPLGVYEQYF. For the CDR3, the DNA is TGTGCCAGCACCCCTCTGGGCGTCTACGAGCAGTACTTC.

V usage is TRBV6-6 and J usage is TRBJ1-5; perhaps TRBD1 as D (5 bases). The V and J ends lost 6 bases and 0 bases respectively, with 9 bases between them. The CDR3 contains 14 residues. Germline-derived CDR1 and CDR2 are MNHNY and SVGAGI (reference sequence). The CDR3 nucleotides read TGTGCCAGCAGCGACAGTTATAGCAATCAGCCCCAGCATTTT. It translates to CASSDSYSNQPQHF.

This clone was counted once. The V gene is TRBV18, the J gene TRBJ2-1, with 10 bases matching TRBD1. J was trimmed by 6 bases and V by 4 bases; bases with no gene match: 6. Germline V gives CDR1 KGHSH, CDR2 LQKENI. CDR3 length: 15 residues. CDR3 DNA sequence: TGTGCCAGCTCACGGGGGACAGGGGTTATCAATGAGCAGTTCTTC. It encodes CASSRGTGVINEQFF.

The CDR3 protein is CASTPQALHNEQFF. DNA for the CDR3: TGTGCCAGTACCCCGCAGGCCCTCCACAATGAGCAGTTCTTC. The chain joins TRBV19 to TRBJ2-1; D uncertain. The CDR3 is made up of 14 amino acids. Germline CDR1 and CDR2: LNHDA and SQIVND (reference sequence). The ends were cut back, 7 bases at V and 5 bases at J, with 15 bases in the middle.

This clone was recorded only once. This sequence joins TRBV4-2 and TRBJ2-3; 10 bases are a match to TRBD1. The CDR3 has 16 residues. Trimming removed 3 bases from V and 1 base from J; junction bases left unmatched: 4. Germline assignment: CDR1 LGHNA and CDR2 YNFKEQ. CDR3 sequence: CASSHRTGGGTDTQYF. The CDR3 DNA sequence: TGTGCCAGCAGCCATAGGACAGGGGGAGGCACAGATACGCAGTATTTT.

The chain joins TRBV10-1 to TRBJ2-5; D is undetermined. Trimming took 2 bases from V and 0 from J, leaving 10 bases between them. Germline V gives CDR1 WNHNN, CDR2 SYGVQD (reference sequence). There are 15 residues in the CDR3. The CDR3 DNA reads as TGCGCCAGCAGTGAGCCGAGATTGTACCAAGAGACCCAGTACTTC. It translates to CASSEPRLYQETQYF.

The chain employs TRBV30 and TRBJ2-3; D call uncertain. Germline-derived CDR1 and CDR2 are GTSNPN and SVGIG (reference sequence). The CDR3 has 14 amino acids. The germline V and J ends were trimmed by 2 bases and 2 bases, with 11 bases remaining between them. The CDR3 DNA is TGTGCCTGGAGTAAGGCGACTGACACAGATACGCAGTATTTT. It encodes CAWSKATDTDTQYF.

V usage is TRBV18 and J usage is TRBJ1-1; no clear D. The CDR3 spans 16 residues. The V end lost 1 base, the J end lost 1 base, and 13 bases lay between the germline ends. Germline lookup yields CDR1 KGHSH and CDR2 LQKENI. CDR3: CASSPQGALENTEAFF. CDR3 nucleotides: TGTGCCAGCTCACCACAGGGAGCCCTAGAGAACACTGAAGCTTTCTTT. The full variable domain, completed using reference TRBV18 and TRBJ1-1, is NAGVMQNPRHLVRRRGQEARLRCSPMKGHSHVYWYRQLPEEGLKFMVYLQKENIIDESGMPKERFSAEFPKEGPSILRIQQVVRGDSAAYFCASSPQGALENTEAFFGQGTRLTVV.

The chain carries TRBV10-2 and TRBJ1-3, with D possibly being TRBD1 (5 bases). With 5 bases removed from V and 0 bases from J, the gap between germline ends came to 11 bases. The CDR3 contains 15 residues. Germline CDR1 reads WSHSY; CDR2 reads SAAADI. The chain's CDR3 is CASSSTGFSGNTIYF. The CDR3, as DNA: TGCGCCAGCAGTTCTACAGGATTCTCTGGAAACACCATATATTTT.

This clone was recorded once. This rearrangement joins TRBV19 to TRBJ2-7, with D perhaps matching TRBD2 (5 bases). This CDR3 region has 15 residues. Trimming removed 3 bases at V and 0 bases at J, with 12 bases between. Germline lookup yields CDR1 LNHDA and CDR2 SQIVND (reference sequence). CDR3 nucleotides: TGTGCCAGTAGTATCGCCCGGGAAAGCTCCTACGAGCAGTACTTC. Protein sequence: CASSIARESSYEQYF.

The CDR3 spells CASSLEQADNEQFF. The CDR3, as DNA: TGTGCCAGCAGCTTGGAACAGGCCGACAATGAGCAGTTCTTC. The V call is TRBV11-1, the J call TRBJ2-1; TRBD1 is a possible D gene (5 bases). This CDR3 spans 14 amino acids. The germline CDR1 and CDR2 sequences are SGHAT and FQDESV (reference sequence). V was clipped by 3 bases and J by 5 bases, with 11 bases between them.

J is TRBJ2-3 and V is TRBV5-6; 9 nucleotides agree with TRBD1. Germline trimming cut 4 bases from V and 3 bases from J; bases unmatched to any gene: 3. The germline V gene has CDR1 SGHDT and CDR2 YYEEEE. CDR3 length equals 14 residues. DNA for the CDR3: TGTGCCAGCAGCGACAGGGGGAGAACAGATACGCAGTATTTT. Its translation: CASSDRGRTDTQYF.

V gene TRBV6-5 combines with J gene TRBJ1-4; maybe TRBD1 (6 bases). This CDR3 has 13 residues. Germline loops: CDR1 MNHEY, CDR2 SVGAGI. V was cut by 6 bases and J by 5 bases, with 10 bases left in between. CDR3 nucleotide sequence: TGTGCCAGCAGGCTCACAGGGAATGAAAAACTGTTTTTT. Residues: CASRLTGNEKLFF.

This chain joins TRBV9 and TRBJ2-2, with no clear D. The CDR3 sequence is 12 residues long. The germline V and J ends were trimmed by 5 bases and 5 bases, with 7 bases remaining between them. Germline assignment: CDR1 SGDLS and CDR2 YYNGEE. The DNA of the CDR3 is TGTGCCAGCAGTAGTCATACCGGGGAGCTGTTTTTT. Translated, it gives CASSSHTGELFF.

V and J are TRBV6-5 and TRBJ1-3; tentative D call: TRBD1 (6 bases). Per germline, CDR1 MNHEY and CDR2 SVGAGI. V lost 8 bases to trimming and J lost 0 bases, with 14 bases between them. CDR3 length equals 15 residues. CDR3 in amino acids: CASGEGGFSGNTIYF. The CDR3, as DNA: TGTGCCAGCGGAGAGGGGGGGTTCTCTGGAAACACCATATATTTT.

The rearrangement joins TRBV4-1 to TRBJ2-5; TRBD1 agrees at 7 bases. The CDR3 runs 15 residues. The junction had 6 bases not matched to a gene; V was cut back by 4 bases and J by 1 base. Looked up from germline, CDR1 is MGHRA and CDR2 is YSYEKL. The CDR3 loop is CASSPGQAPQETQYF. CDR3 nucleotides: TGCGCCAGCAGCCCAGGACAGGCGCCCCAAGAGACCCAGTACTTC.

With regard to this clone: Other nucleotide sequences from this sample produce the same CDR3. CDR3: CASSLWGATDTQYF. CDR3 coding DNA: TGTGCCAGCAGCCTCTGGGGAGCCACAGATACGCAGTATTTT. The chain joins TRBV27 to TRBJ2-3; D might be TRBD2 (5 bases). Deletions cut 6 bases from V and 2 bases from J, with 12 bases between. Germline V gene sequence: CDR1 MNHEY, CDR2 SMNVEV (reference sequence). This CDR3 region has 14 residues.